This T cell receptor (beta chain) was documented in a study of post-analysis software for immune sequencing data. This clonotype was observed a handful of times. Its antigen is currently unknown. The TCR beta cDNA libraries carried unique molecular identifiers. TCRdb processed the PCR reads anew with MiXCR; each CDR3 protein has one entry. The sample contains approximately 400,000 distinct CDR3 sequences, about a third of which appear only once. Looked up from germline, CDR1 is MGHRA and CDR2 is YSYEKL. This CDR3 contains 13 residues. Broader study findings: Roughly 5 TRBV segments occurring more often in patients than controls included TRBV5-6, TRBV5-1 and TRBV20-1.

Material: blood. The TCR was taken from a girl aged 10 to 17 with multiple sclerosis. The rearrangement uses TRBV4-1 and TRBJ2-5; D possibly corresponds to TRBD1 (5 bases). The last part of the DNA fits TRBJ2-7 better; the J call may be wrong. The CDR3 bases are TGCGCCAGCAGCCAAGTAAGGGGCTCCGAGCAGTACTTC. It yields the protein CASSQVRGSEQYF.